A selection of T cell receptor beta chains follows, all from one sample in a study of regulatory dendritic cells for organ transplantation. These TCRs are of unknown antigen specificity. Method: immunoSEQ multiplex PCR; TCRdb's copy keeps in-frame clones and lacks some. The top ten clones hold less than 1.5% of a sample with approximately 12,000 clones, about 56% of them seen once. Sequencing was carried out using naive CD8+ T cells from blood cultured with dendritic cells. The receptors derive from a human donor in good health. Each CDR3 is given without its conserved first and last residue.

J gene | V gene | CDR3 protein
TRBJ1-2 | TRBV6-6 | ASSYSTGGFYGYT
TRBJ2-1 | TRBV27 | ASSLLIGTSYNEQF
TRBJ1-2 | TRBV25-1 | ASSEYLGAKGGYT
TRBJ2-3 | TRBV9 | ASSVGQGTSWSDTQY
TRBJ1-1 | TRBV7-2 | ASSLAPRAGAF
TRBJ2-7 | TRBV28 | ASRIQDRGRYEQY
TRBJ2-7 | TRBV2 | ARDPGQGKGGVNEQY
TRBJ2-3 | TRBV27 | ASSFRQSTDTQY
TRBJ2-2 | TRBV7-9 | ASSLEVWRDDTNTGELF
TRBJ2-5 | TRBV9 | ASSVVGGLGETQY
TRBJ2-2 | TRBV5-1 | ASSFIGELF
TRBJ2-1 | TRBV4-1 | ASSQEGGGATDEQF
TRBJ2-1 | TRBV19 | ASSLGGAYNEQF
TRBJ1-4 | TRBV5-1 | ASSLAGNRKEEKLF
TRBJ2-4 | TRBV2 | ASTTGNIQY
TRBJ1-5 | TRBV19 | ASSSGWGGNQPQH
TRBJ2-5 | TRBV6-1 | ASSASSTGLGETQY
TRBJ1-3 | TRBV4-1 | ASSQVLGLQGAGNTIY
TRBJ2-3 | TRBV19 | ASSIGGGFTDTQY
TRBJ2-2 | TRBV7-9 | ASSPPTGEIGELF
TRBJ2-1 | TRBV9 | ASSRSSGGYNEQF
TRBJ2-3 | TRBV21-1 | ASSKGDSGGLKSSTDTQY
TRBJ1-5 | TRBV7-6 | ASSLVENQPQH
TRBJ1-5 | TRBV7-8 | ASSLGPYQPQH
TRBJ1-1 | TRBV5-1 | ASSLGQGILDTEAF
TRBJ2-2 | TRBV7-9 | ASILPGQGTGELF
TRBJ2-1 | TRBV6-5 | ASSGTGVYNEQF
TRBJ2-7 | TRBV19 | ASSILWGDYEQY
TRBJ2-3 | TRBV19 | ASSTSGGAADTQY
TRBJ2-5 | TRBV19 | ASSIALEGETQY
TRBJ1-5 | TRBV5-6 | ASSFWAGKRNQPQH
TRBJ1-1 | TRBV6-5 | ASSYRTGIDEAF
TRBJ1-1 | TRBV6-5 | ASSYSRNTEAF
TRBJ1-1 | TRBV12-5 | ASGLPGWDTEAF
TRBJ1-1 | TRBV9 | ASSYPPRGDTEAF
TRBJ1-2 | TRBV21-1 | ASSKEEGEGGYT
TRBJ1-3 | TRBV4-2 | ASSQDRAGWSGNTIY
TRBJ2-7 | TRBV29-1 | SVDTESSYEQY
TRBJ1-1 | TRBV5-1 | ASSTTGGDYTEAF
TRBJ2-5 | TRBV7-3 | ASSPSGGAYETQY
TRBJ2-1 | TRBV27 | ASSFGDSYNEQF
TRBJ2-3 | TRBV4-1 | ASSQTQGADTQY
TRBJ2-7 | TRBV7-9 | ASSLALSPTYEQY
TRBJ2-1 | TRBV12-5 | ASGLATSYYNEQF
TRBJ2-7 | TRBV7-9 | ASSGTGRSYEQY
TRBJ1-5 | TRBV27 | ASSLGPNSNQPQH
TRBJ2-6 | TRBV6-5 | ASGASGANVLT
TRBJ2-2 | TRBV7-6 | ASSWGSGGANTGELF
TRBJ1-2 | TRBV4-1 | ASSPLPGQDQNYGYT
TRBJ2-3 | TRBV11-2 | ASSSRDYYTDTQY
TRBJ1-4 | TRBV18 | ASSSVGTNEKLF
TRBJ2-3 | TRBV7-9 | ASSSLNGGIESTDTQY
TRBJ1-1 | TRBV6-6 | ASGGEAF
TRBJ2-5 | TRBV9 | ASSTDGTVQETQY
TRBJ1-5 | TRBV4-1 | ASSQDLGNQPQH